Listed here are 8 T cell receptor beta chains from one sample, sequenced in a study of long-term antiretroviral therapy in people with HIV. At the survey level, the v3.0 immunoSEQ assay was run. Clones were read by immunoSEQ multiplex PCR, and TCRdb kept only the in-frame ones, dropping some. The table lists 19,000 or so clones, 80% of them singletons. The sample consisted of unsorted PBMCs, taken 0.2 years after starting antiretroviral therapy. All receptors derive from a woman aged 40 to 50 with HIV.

CDR3 in amino acids: CASSLVVRSEAFF. Here the CDR3 DNA reads TGTGCCAGCAGCTTAGTTGTCCGGTCTGAAGCTTTCTTT. This chain links TRBV11-2 with TRBJ1-1; D remains ambiguous. Germline V gene data show CDR1 as SGHAT and CDR2 as FQNNGV. This CDR3 region has 13 residues. V lost 1 base, J lost 6 bases, and 9 bases lay in between.

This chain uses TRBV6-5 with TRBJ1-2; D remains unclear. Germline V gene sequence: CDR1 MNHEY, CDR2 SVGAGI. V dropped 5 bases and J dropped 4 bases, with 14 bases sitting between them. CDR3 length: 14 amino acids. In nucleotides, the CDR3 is TGTGCCAGCAGTACCCGCCGGTTGGGCTATGGCTACACCTTC. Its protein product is CASSTRRLGYGYTF.

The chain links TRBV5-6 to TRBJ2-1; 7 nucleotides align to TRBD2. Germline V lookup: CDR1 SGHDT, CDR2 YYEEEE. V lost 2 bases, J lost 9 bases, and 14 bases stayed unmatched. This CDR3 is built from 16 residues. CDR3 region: CASSLLAGRGVGEQFF. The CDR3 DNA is TGTGCCAGCAGCTTATTAGCGGGCCGGGGGGTGGGTGAGCAGTTCTTC.

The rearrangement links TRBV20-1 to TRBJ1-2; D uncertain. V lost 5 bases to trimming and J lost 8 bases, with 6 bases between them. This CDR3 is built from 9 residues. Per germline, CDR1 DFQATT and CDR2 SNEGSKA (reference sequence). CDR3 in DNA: TGCAGTGCTCCGGTCGGCTACACCTTC. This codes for CSAPVGYTF.

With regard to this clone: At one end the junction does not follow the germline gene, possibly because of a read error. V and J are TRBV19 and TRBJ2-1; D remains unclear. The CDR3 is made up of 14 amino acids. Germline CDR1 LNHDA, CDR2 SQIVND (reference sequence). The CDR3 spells CASSLDPSYNEQFF. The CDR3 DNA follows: TGTGCCAGTAGTCTAGACCCTTCCTACAATGAGCAGTTCTTC.

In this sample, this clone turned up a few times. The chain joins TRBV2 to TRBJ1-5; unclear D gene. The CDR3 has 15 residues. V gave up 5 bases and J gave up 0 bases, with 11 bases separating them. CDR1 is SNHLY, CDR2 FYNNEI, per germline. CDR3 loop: CASSFRRYSNQPQHF. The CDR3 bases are TGTGCCAGCAGTTTCAGGAGGTATAGCAATCAGCCCCAGCATTTT.

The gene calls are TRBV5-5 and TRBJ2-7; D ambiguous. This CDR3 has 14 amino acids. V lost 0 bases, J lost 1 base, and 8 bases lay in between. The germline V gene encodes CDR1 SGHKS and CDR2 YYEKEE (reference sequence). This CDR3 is CASSLEWGSYEQYF. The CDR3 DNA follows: TGTGCCAGCAGCTTGGAGTGGGGTTCCTACGAGCAGTACTTC.

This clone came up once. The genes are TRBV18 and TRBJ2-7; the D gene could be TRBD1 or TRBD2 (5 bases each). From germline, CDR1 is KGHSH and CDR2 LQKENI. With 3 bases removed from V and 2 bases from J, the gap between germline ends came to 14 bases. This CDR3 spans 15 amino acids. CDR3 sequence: CASSPPGRNTYEQYF. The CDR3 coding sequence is TGTGCCAGCTCACCCCCGGGACGGAACACCTACGAGCAGTACTTC.